This T cell receptor (beta chain) came from a study of blood T cell repertoires in COVID-19 (dated by TCRdb to about 2020). About the investigation overall: Samples covering the acute and convalescent phases of COVID-19 were provided by collaborators in the United States, Italy and Spain. The material from the prospective study consisted of cDNA or gDNA derived from T cells, B-cell-depleted T cells, or PBMCs. The dataset comprised deeply sampled blood TCRbeta repertoires from subjects exposed to, actively infected with, or recovered from COVID-19. The repertoires were made available in a free public database intended to serve as a resource for research on the immune response to SARS-CoV-2. Samples were obtained from the ongoing ImmuneRACE study (first 160 participants) and from over a thousand subjects provided by 6 global collaborators. Sample metadata almost always included a de-identified subject ID, COVID-19 status, age in years and sex. Where available, HLA class I and class II types were obtained from metadata supplied by the sample provider rather than from assay-based typing. Overall results and qualifications from the work: The quantity of clinical and demographic metadata differed by source and by participant and was supplied without curation.

Compared with germline, V lacks 5 bases and J lacks 5 bases; bases without a gene match: 10. Looking up the germline V gene (reference sequence) yields CDR1 LNHDA and CDR2 SQIVND. The CDR3 covers 16 residues, taking in both the cysteine and the phenylalanine. The DNA shown is the 48-base CDR3, in frame from base 1. With respect to this clone: This clone's antigen is unknown. Base qualities are missing; no much larger clone stands one base away.

Each collaborating institution followed its own protocols to collect whole blood in K2EDTA tubes. For TCRbeta analysis, collaborator samples were shipped as frozen whole blood, as isolated PBMCs, or as DNA extracted from either sample type. TCRbeta CDR3 regions were amplified from genomic DNA using the immunoSEQ Assay, a bias-controlled multiplex PCR. As for the authors' bioinformatics: Within the assay, amplification of reference gene primers was used to estimate how many nucleated cells each sample contained. Sequence reads were collapsed and filtered to measure the absolute abundance of every unique TCRbeta CDR3 rearrangement. Productive Simpson clonality was computed per sample as the square root of Simpson's diversity index over productive rearrangements. Not all clones reach the TCRdb copy of this immuneACCESS table, which keeps in-frame sequences only. Checked studies attribute under half of the gap to unresolved V genes and leave the rest unexplained. V and J calls plus clone size are reproduced from that table; the DNA served to infer D and trimming. The sample records 650,000 to 800,000 clones, about nine tenths of which are singletons. Together, the top ten hold roughly 0.25% of the sample.

Here the chain combines TRBV19 and TRBJ2-5, and TRBD2 matches 11 of the central bases. This sequence was found in a woman under 30 with acute or convalescent COVID-19. The sample comprised peripheral blood. The CDR3 loop reads CASSSRSGGAQETQYF. Here is the DNA: TGTGCCAGTAGTTCTCGTAGCGGGGGGGCCCAGGAGACCCAGTACTTC.